The TCR beta chain described here comes from a study of T cell responses to AZD1222 COVID-19 vaccine. Measured with immunoSEQ multiplex PCR; TCRdb has only the in-frame clones, and not every one. The repertoire holds approximately 150,000 clones, approximately 90% seen once, with roughly 0.98% in the top ten. Germline V gives CDR1 SGHRS, CDR2 YFSETQ. This CDR3 contains 14 residues. V dropped 3 bases and J dropped 4; count of bases not matched to a gene: 3. A word on this clone: What it recognizes is unknown.

General study results and limits: Unmutated variant regions are reportedly the target of nearly half of TCRs that are spike-specific. Of the AZD1222 recipients, only six or seven were seropositive at baseline. Receipt of two AZD1222 doses was followed by a rise in Spike-specific TCR breadth and depth. Every sample of the repertoires postdated the peak T cell response.

This chain uses TRBV5-1 with TRBJ1-1; the match to TRBD1 covers 10 bases. Sample: peripheral blood, taken 28 days after the second AZD1222 dose. This clonotype was sampled from an adult who received the AZD1222 COVID-19 vaccine. The CDR3 loop reads CASSSRTGGTEAFF. The CDR3 DNA reads TGCGCCAGCAGCTCTAGGACAGGGGGCACTGAAGCTTTCTTT. The whole variable domain, filled in from reference TRBV5-1 and TRBJ1-1, reads KAGVTQTPRYLIKTRGQQVTLSCSPISGHRSVSWYQQTPGQGLQFLFEYFSETQRNKGNFPGRFSGRQFSNSRSEMNVSTLELGDSALYLCASSSRTGGTEAFFGQGTRLTVV.